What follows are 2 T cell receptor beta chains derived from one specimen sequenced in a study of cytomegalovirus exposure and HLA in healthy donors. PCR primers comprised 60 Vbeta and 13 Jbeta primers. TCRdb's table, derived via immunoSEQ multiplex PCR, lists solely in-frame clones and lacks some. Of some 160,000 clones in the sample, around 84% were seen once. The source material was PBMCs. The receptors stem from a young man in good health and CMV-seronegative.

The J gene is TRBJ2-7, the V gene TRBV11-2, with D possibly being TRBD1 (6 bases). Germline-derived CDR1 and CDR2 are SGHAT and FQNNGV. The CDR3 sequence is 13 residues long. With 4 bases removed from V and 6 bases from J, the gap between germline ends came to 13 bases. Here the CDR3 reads CASSSLTGSEQYF. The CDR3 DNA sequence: TGTGCCAGCAGCTCCCTAACAGGGAGCGAGCAGTACTTC.

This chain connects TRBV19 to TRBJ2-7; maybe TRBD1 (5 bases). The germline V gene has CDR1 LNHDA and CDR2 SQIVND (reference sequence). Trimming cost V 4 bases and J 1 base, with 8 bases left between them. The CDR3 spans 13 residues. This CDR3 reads CASSRPGSYEQYF. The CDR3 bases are TGTGCCAGTAGTAGACCAGGGTCCTACGAGCAGTACTTC.